This record looks at one TCR beta chain sequence and its context. This clone's antigen is unknown. No base qualities exist here, and no much larger clone lies one base off it. The CDR3 measures 13 amino acids from cysteine to phenylalanine. Of the read, only the CDR3 DNA is kept; its 39 bases are in frame from base 1. Trimming accounts for 7 bases at V and 5 bases at J, while the number of junction bases matched to no gene is 6. The data stem from a study of blood T cell repertoires in COVID-19 (dated by TCRdb to about 2020). Study-wide context: Samples covering the acute and convalescent phases of COVID-19 were provided by collaborators in the United States, Italy and Spain. The prospective study material was composed of cDNA or gDNA derived from T cells, B-cell-depleted T cells, or PBMCs. Deeply sampled blood TCRbeta repertoires from subjects exposed to, actively infected with, or recovered from COVID-19 were included in the dataset. The repertoires were made available in a free public database intended to serve as a resource for research on the immune response to SARS-CoV-2. The samples were drawn from two sources: the first 160 participants of the ongoing ImmuneRACE study, and 950 to 1,500 subjects contributed by 6 global collaborators. The sample metadata nearly always contained a de-identified subject ID, COVID-19 status, age in years and sex. Where HLA class I and class II types were available, the types were taken from metadata supplied by the sample provider, not from assay-based typing.

What the authors observed across the whole study: Clinical and demographic metadata were provided uncurated, with the amount varying by source and participant.

The immunoSEQ Assay, a bias-controlled multiplex PCR, was used to amplify TCRbeta CDR3 regions from genomic DNA. Per the original workflow: Within the assay, amplification of reference gene primers was used to estimate how many nucleated cells each sample contained. Sequence reads were collapsed and filtered to measure the absolute abundance of every unique TCRbeta CDR3 rearrangement. For each sample, productive Simpson clonality was calculated as the square root of Simpson's diversity index over productive rearrangements. TCRdb stores this immuneACCESS table with in-frame sequences only. Part of the clones is absent; in the studies checked, under half of the shortfall reflects unresolved V genes, and no reason is known for the rest. Clonal size and the V and J genes are those of that table, whereas D and trimming came from the DNA. The sample profile shows 70,000 to 85,000 clones; roughly four fifths of them were found once. Roughly 12% of the sample comes from the top ten.

The collaborating institutions used their own protocols to collect whole blood in K2EDTA tubes. For TCRbeta analysis, collaborators shipped samples as frozen whole blood, isolated PBMCs, or DNA extracted from either of those sample types. Sequencing used peripheral blood. Rearrangement joined TRBV12-3 or TRBV12-4 to TRBJ1-1, with 8 bases matching TRBD1. The clonotype comes from a man older than 75 with acute or convalescent COVID-19. CDR3 protein: CASKNTGGTEAFF. The DNA sequence is TGTGCCAGCAAGAACACAGGGGGGACTGAAGCTTTCTTT.